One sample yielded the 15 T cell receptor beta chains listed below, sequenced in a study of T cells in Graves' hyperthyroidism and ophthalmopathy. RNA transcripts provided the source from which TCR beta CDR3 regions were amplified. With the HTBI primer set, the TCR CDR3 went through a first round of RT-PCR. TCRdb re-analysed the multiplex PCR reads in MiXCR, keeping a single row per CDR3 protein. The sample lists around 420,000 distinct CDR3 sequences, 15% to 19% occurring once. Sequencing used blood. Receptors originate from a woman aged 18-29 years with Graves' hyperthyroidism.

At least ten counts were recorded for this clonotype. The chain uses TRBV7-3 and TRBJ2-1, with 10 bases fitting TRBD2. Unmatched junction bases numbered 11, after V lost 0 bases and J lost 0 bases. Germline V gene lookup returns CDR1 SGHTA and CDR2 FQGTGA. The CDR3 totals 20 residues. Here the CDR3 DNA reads TGTGCCAGCAGCTTAACGAAGGCGACTAGCGGGCAGAGCTCCTACAATGAGCAGTTCTTC. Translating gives CASSLTKATSGQSSYNEQFF.

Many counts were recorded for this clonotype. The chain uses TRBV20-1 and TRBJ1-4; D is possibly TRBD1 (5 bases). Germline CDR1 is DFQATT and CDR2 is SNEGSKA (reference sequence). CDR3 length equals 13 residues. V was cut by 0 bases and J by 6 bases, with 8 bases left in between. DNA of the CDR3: TGCAGTGCTAGAGACAGGGACGATGAAAAACTGTTTTTT. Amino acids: CSARDRDDEKLFF.

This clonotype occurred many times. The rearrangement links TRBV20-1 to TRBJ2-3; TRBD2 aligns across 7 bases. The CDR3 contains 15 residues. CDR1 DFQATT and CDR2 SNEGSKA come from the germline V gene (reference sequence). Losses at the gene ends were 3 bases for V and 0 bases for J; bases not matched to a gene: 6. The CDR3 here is CSASRGEASTDTQYF. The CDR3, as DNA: TGCAGTGCTAGCCGGGGGGAGGCTAGCACAGATACGCAGTATTTT.

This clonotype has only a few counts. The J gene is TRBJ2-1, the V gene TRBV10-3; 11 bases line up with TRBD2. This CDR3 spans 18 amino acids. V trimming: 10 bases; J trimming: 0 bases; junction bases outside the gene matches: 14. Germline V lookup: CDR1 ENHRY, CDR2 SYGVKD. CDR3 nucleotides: TGTGCCACCGAGCTGTCTAGCGGGGGGCTAAGCTCCTACAATGAGCAGTTCTTC. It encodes CATELSSGGLSSYNEQFF.

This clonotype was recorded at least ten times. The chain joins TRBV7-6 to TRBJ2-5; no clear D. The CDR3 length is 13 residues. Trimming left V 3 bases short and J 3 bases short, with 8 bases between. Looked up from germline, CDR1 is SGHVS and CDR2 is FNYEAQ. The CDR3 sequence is CASSLATEETQYF. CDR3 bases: TGTGCCAGCAGCTTGGCGACTGAAGAGACCCAGTACTTC. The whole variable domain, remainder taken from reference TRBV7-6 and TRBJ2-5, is GAGVSQSPRYKVTKRGQDVALRCDPISGHVSLYWYRQALGQGPEFLTYFNYEAQQDKSGLPNDRFSAERPEGSISTLTIQRTEQRDSAMYRCASSLATEETQYFGPGTRLLVL.

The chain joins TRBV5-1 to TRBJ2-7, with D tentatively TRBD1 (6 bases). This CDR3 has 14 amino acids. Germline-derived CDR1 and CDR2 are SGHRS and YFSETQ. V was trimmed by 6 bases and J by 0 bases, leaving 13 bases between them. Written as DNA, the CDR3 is TGCGCCAGCAAGGATACAGGGACCTCCTACGAGCAGTACTTC. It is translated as CASKDTGTSYEQYF.

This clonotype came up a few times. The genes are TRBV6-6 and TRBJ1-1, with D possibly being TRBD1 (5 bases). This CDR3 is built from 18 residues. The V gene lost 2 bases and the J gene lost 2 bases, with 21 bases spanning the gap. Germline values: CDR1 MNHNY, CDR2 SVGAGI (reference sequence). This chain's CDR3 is CASSYLPTWDGINTEAFF. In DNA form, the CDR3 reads TGTGCCAGCAGTTACCTCCCCACTTGGGACGGAATAAACACTGAAGCTTTCTTT.

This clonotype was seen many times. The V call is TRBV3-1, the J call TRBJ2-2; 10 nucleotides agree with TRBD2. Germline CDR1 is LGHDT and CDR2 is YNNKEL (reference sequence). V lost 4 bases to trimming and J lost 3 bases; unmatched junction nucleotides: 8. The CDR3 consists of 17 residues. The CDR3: CASSRGLAEPHTGELFF. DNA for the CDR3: TGTGCCAGCAGCCGCGGACTAGCGGAGCCCCACACCGGGGAGCTGTTTTTT. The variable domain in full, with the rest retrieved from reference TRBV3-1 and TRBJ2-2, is DTAVSQTPKYLVTQMGNDKSIKCEQNLGHDTMYWYKQDSKKFLKIMFSYNNKELIINETVPNRFSPKSPDKAHLNLHINSLELGDSAVYFCASSRGLAEPHTGELFFGEGSRLTVL.

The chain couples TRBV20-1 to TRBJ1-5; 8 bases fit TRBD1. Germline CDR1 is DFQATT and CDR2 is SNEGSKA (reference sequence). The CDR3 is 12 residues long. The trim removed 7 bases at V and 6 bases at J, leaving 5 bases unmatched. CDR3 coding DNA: TGCAGTGTTACGGACAGGGCTCAGCCCCAGCATTTT. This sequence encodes CSVTDRAQPQHF.

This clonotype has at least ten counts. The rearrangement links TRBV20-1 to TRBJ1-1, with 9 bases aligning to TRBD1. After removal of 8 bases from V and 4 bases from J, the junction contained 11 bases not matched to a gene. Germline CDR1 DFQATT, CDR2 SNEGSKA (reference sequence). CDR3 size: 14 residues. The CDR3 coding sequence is TGCAGTCCTCGACAGGGGGGGTTTAGCACTGAAGCTTTCTTT. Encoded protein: CSPRQGGFSTEAFF.

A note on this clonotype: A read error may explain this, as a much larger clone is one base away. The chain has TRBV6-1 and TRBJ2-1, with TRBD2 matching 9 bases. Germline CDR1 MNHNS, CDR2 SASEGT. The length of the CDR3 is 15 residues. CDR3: CASQWRGGPYDEQFF. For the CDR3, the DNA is TGTGCCAGTCAGTGGCGGGGGGGCCCCTACGATGAGCAGTTCTTC.

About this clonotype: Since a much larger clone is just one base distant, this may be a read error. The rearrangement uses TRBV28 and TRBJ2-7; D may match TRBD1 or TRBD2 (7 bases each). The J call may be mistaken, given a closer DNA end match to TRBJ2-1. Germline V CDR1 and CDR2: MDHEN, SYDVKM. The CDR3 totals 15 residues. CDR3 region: CASSLLGRGGYEQFF. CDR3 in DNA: TGTGCCAGCAGTTTATTAGGCAGGGGGGGTTACGAGCAGTTCTTC.

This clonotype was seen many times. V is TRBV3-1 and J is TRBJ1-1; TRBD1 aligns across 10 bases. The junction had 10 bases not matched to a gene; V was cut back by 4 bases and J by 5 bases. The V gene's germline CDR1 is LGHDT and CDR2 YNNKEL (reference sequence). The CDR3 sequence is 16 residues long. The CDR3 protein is CASSRPRGTGVTEAFF. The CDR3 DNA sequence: TGTGCCAGCAGCCGACCGAGGGGGACAGGGGTGACTGAAGCTTTCTTT.

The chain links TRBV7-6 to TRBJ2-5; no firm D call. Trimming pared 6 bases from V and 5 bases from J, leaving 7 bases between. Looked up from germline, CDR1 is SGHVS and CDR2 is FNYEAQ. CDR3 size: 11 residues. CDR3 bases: TGTGCCAGCAGGACCGTGGAGACCCAGTACTTC. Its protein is CASRTVETQYF.

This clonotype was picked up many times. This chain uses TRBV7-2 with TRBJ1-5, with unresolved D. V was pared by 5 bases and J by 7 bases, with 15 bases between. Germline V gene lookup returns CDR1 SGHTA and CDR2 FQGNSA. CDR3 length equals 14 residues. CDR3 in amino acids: CASSPRRGGQPQHF. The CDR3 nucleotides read TGTGCCAGCAGCCCGAGGCGAGGTGGCCAGCCCCAGCATTTT.